The rows below give T cell receptor beta chains drawn from one sample of a study of a mutant IDH1 vaccine in newly diagnosed glioma. Sequencing was performed with immunoSEQ multiplex PCR; in TCRdb, only in-frame clones are kept and a portion is missing. The table lists almost 30,000 clones, about nine tenths of them singletons. The antigens these receptors bind are not known. Material: peripheral blood mononuclear cells (PBMCs), obtained from a glioma patient whose treatment included an IDH1 peptide vaccine. These TCRs come from a woman aged 40 to 49 with glioma. Some clones in this sample may be carry-over from other donors' samples. The CDR3 runs from the conserved cysteine through the conserved F or W. A D gene is named only where the DNA matches it firmly. Clone size is shown for a subset of rows, as once, few, many or a class of expanded clone.

V gene: TRBV18
D gene: TRBD1
J gene: TRBJ2-5
clone size: few
CDR3 DNA: TGTGCCAGCTCACCAGGCGACAGGGGAGAGACCCAGTACTTC
CDR3 protein: CASSPGDRGETQYF

V gene: TRBV7-2
D gene: TRBD1
J gene: TRBJ2-4
clone size: NA
CDR3 DNA: TGTGCCAGCAGTACGGACAGGGGGCTTGGAAACATTCAGTACTTC
CDR3 protein: CASSTDRGLGNIQYF

V gene: TRBV4-3
D gene: TRBD1
J gene: TRBJ1-3
clone size: NA
CDR3 DNA: TGCGCCAGCAGCCAAGGGTCCGGGACAGCTGGGGACACCATATATTTT
CDR3 protein: CASSQGSGTAGDTIYF

V gene: TRBV20-1
D gene: NA
J gene: TRBJ2-1
clone size: NA
CDR3 DNA: TGCAGTCTCTTTAACAATGAGCAGTTCTTC
CDR3 protein: CSLFNNEQFF

V gene: TRBV11-3
D gene: TRBD1
J gene: TRBJ2-5
clone size: NA
CDR3 DNA: TGTGCCAGCAGCCCATTTCGGCCCGGGACAGGGGGCGAGGAGACCCAGTACTTC
CDR3 protein: CASSPFRPGTGGEETQYF

V gene: TRBV7-8
D gene: NA
J gene: TRBJ2-7
clone size: NA
CDR3 DNA: TGTGCCAGCAGCGCCGGACGGAGTACCTACGAGCAGTACTTC
CDR3 protein: CASSAGRSTYEQYF

V gene: TRBV19
D gene: NA
J gene: TRBJ2-3
clone size: NA
CDR3 DNA: TGTGCCAGTAGTATCGTTGGAAGCACAGATACGCAGTATTTT
CDR3 protein: CASSIVGSTDTQYF

V gene: TRBV4-2
D gene: TRBD2
J gene: TRBJ2-1
clone size: NA
CDR3 DNA: TGTGCCAGCAGCCAAGCGAGGACTAGCGGTCTGCGGTTCTTC
CDR3 protein: CASSQARTSGLRFF

V gene: TRBV5-1
D gene: NA
J gene: TRBJ2-5
clone size: NA
CDR3 DNA: TGCGCCAGCAGCTTGGGCCAAGAGACCCAGTACTTC
CDR3 protein: CASSLGQETQYF

V gene: TRBV7-2
D gene: TRBD1
J gene: TRBJ2-4
clone size: NA
CDR3 DNA: TGTGCCAGCAGCTTAGCGGGGCAGGGGGCACGGTACTTC
CDR3 protein: CASSLAGQGARYF

V gene: TRBV18
D gene: TRBD1
J gene: TRBJ2-2
clone size: few
CDR3 DNA: TGTGCCAGCTCATGGGACAGATCACTTGCGAACACCGGGGAGCTGTTTTTT
CDR3 protein: CASSWDRSLANTGELFF

V gene: TRBV11-2
D gene: NA
J gene: TRBJ2-6
clone size: NA
CDR3 DNA: TGTGCCAGCAGCCCCCATTTCTCTGGGGCCAACGTCCTGACTTTC
CDR3 protein: CASSPHFSGANVLTF

V gene: TRBV19
D gene: NA
J gene: TRBJ2-1
clone size: NA
CDR3 DNA: TGTGCCAGTAGTCGCGGCGACAGATCCTACAATGAGCAGTTCTTC
CDR3 protein: CASSRGDRSYNEQFF

V gene: TRBV2
D gene: NA
J gene: TRBJ2-3
clone size: NA
CDR3 DNA: TGTGCCAGCAGTGAAGCCAGGACCCAAGGCGATACGCAGTATTTT
CDR3 protein: CASSEARTQGDTQYF

V gene: TRBV9
D gene: NA
J gene: TRBJ2-7
clone size: NA
CDR3 DNA: TGTGCCAGCAGCGGATACAACTACGAGCAGTACTTC
CDR3 protein: CASSGYNYEQYF

V gene: TRBV28
D gene: NA
J gene: TRBJ1-2
clone size: NA
CDR3 DNA: TGTGCCAGCAGTTTATTGACAGGAGTGTGGGGCTACACCTTC
CDR3 protein: CASSLLTGVWGYTF

V gene: TRBV7-8
D gene: TRBD2
J gene: TRBJ2-3
clone size: NA
CDR3 DNA: TGTGCCAGCAGCTTTACTAGCGGGGGAGATACGCAGTATTTT
CDR3 protein: CASSFTSGGDTQYF

V gene: TRBV5-6
D gene: NA
J gene: TRBJ1-6
clone size: once
CDR3 DNA: TGTGCCAGCAGCTTAGAACGGAGCAATTCACCCCTCCACTTT
CDR3 protein: CASSLERSNSPLHF

V gene: TRBV2
D gene: TRBD1
J gene: TRBJ1-6
clone size: NA
CDR3 DNA: TGTGCCAGCAAGGACGGGACAGCATTTTCACCCCTCCACTTT
CDR3 protein: CASKDGTAFSPLHF

V gene: TRBV20-1
D gene: NA
J gene: TRBJ2-1
clone size: once
CDR3 DNA: TGCAGTGCTAGTGGGGACTCAGAGCAGTTCTTC
CDR3 protein: CSASGDSEQFF

V gene: TRBV4-1
D gene: TRBD1
J gene: TRBJ1-2
clone size: NA
CDR3 DNA: TGCGCCAGCAGCCAAGCGTTTACGTGGACAGGCGATGGCTACACCTTC
CDR3 protein: CASSQAFTWTGDGYTF

V gene: TRBV5-1
D gene: TRBD1
J gene: TRBJ2-1
clone size: NA
CDR3 DNA: TGCGCCAGCAGCTTCCAGGGGGCGCAAGTCAATGAGCAGTTCTTC
CDR3 protein: CASSFQGAQVNEQFF

V gene: TRBV10-3
D gene: TRBD2
J gene: TRBJ2-1
clone size: NA
CDR3 DNA: TGTGCCAGTGGGTTGGGGGGACTAGCGGGGGGCTACAATGAGCAGTTCTTC
CDR3 protein: CASGLGGLAGGYNEQFF

V gene: TRBV28
D gene: NA
J gene: TRBJ1-3
clone size: NA
CDR3 DNA: TGTGCCAGCAGTTCATACTTACTTAATTGGTCCTCTGGAAACACCATATATTTT
CDR3 protein: CASSSYLLNWSSGNTIYF

V gene: TRBV7-2
D gene: NA
J gene: TRBJ2-5
clone size: NA
CDR3 DNA: TGTGCCAGCAGCGCGACCCCTGCGGGGCTAGAGACCCAGTACTTC
CDR3 protein: CASSATPAGLETQYF

V gene: TRBV2
D gene: NA
J gene: TRBJ1-2
clone size: NA
CDR3 DNA: TGTGCCAGCAGCCCCGGACAGAGCTATGGCTACACCTTC
CDR3 protein: CASSPGQSYGYTF

V gene: TRBV7-9
D gene: NA
J gene: TRBJ2-3
clone size: NA
CDR3 DNA: TGTGCCAGCAGCACCCCGGGTGCAGATACGCAGTATTTT
CDR3 protein: CASSTPGADTQYF

V gene: TRBV7-9
D gene: TRBD2
J gene: TRBJ2-1
clone size: few
CDR3 DNA: TGTGCCAGCAGACCCAGCGGGGGGGCCGTGAATGAGCAGTTCTTC
CDR3 protein: CASRPSGGAVNEQFF

V gene: TRBV9
D gene: NA
J gene: TRBJ1-4
clone size: once
CDR3 DNA: TGTGCCAGCAGCCCGGACACTACTAATGAAAAACTGTTTTTT
CDR3 protein: CASSPDTTNEKLFF

V gene: TRBV27
D gene: TRBD2
J gene: TRBJ2-7
clone size: NA
CDR3 DNA: TGTGCCAGCAGTTGGGACCTGACTAGCGGGACTCTCTACGAGCAGTACTTC
CDR3 protein: CASSWDLTSGTLYEQYF

V gene: TRBV6-1
D gene: NA
J gene: TRBJ2-2
clone size: NA
CDR3 DNA: TGTGCCAGCAGTGTGGAACAGTCCAGAGGGGAGCTGTTTTTT
CDR3 protein: CASSVEQSRGELFF

V gene: TRBV28
D gene: NA
J gene: TRBJ1-2
clone size: NA
CDR3 DNA: TGTGCCAGCAGTTCCCCCTATGGGGACCACTATGGCTACACCTTC
CDR3 protein: CASSSPYGDHYGYTF

V gene: TRBV19
D gene: NA
J gene: TRBJ2-7
clone size: NA
CDR3 DNA: TGTGCCAGTAGTCTAACCCTACAGGTCCCTCCCTACGAGCAGTACTTC
CDR3 protein: CASSLTLQVPPYEQYF

V gene: TRBV27
D gene: NA
J gene: TRBJ2-7
clone size: NA
CDR3 DNA: TGTGCCAGCAGTTTATCCCCCCGGACGGATTACGAGCAGTACTTC
CDR3 protein: CASSLSPRTDYEQYF

V gene: TRBV7-7
D gene: TRBD2
J gene: TRBJ2-3
clone size: NA
CDR3 DNA: TGTGCTAGCAGCTTACCCAGGGACTATTTGGATACGCAGTATTTT
CDR3 protein: CASSLPRDYLDTQYF

V gene: TRBV14
D gene: TRBD1
J gene: TRBJ1-1
clone size: NA
CDR3 DNA: TGTGCCAGCAGCGACCGGACAGGGGCCCTTTACATGAACACTGAAGCTTTCTTT
CDR3 protein: CASSDRTGALYMNTEAFF

V gene: TRBV6-4
D gene: NA
J gene: TRBJ2-3
clone size: NA
CDR3 DNA: TGTGCCAGCAGTGAAGAAATGAGGACCCTCGGCACAGATACGCAGTATTTT
CDR3 protein: CASSEEMRTLGTDTQYF

V gene: TRBV18
D gene: NA
J gene: TRBJ2-7
clone size: NA
CDR3 DNA: TGTGCCAGCTCCCCCGAGGGGGGGACGGGGGAGCAGTACTTC
CDR3 protein: CASSPEGGTGEQYF

V gene: TRBV7-8
D gene: NA
J gene: TRBJ1-6
clone size: NA
CDR3 DNA: TGTGCCAGCAGCTTAGGTCGGGCCGGCCAGAATTCACCCCTCCACTTT
CDR3 protein: CASSLGRAGQNSPLHF

V gene: TRBV7-3
D gene: NA
J gene: TRBJ1-1
clone size: NA
CDR3 DNA: TGTGCCAGCCCTCCCATCCCTCACGGCACTGAAGCTTTCTTT
CDR3 protein: CASPPIPHGTEAFF

V gene: TRBV5-6
D gene: TRBD2
J gene: TRBJ2-3
clone size: NA
CDR3 DNA: TGTGCCAGCAGCTTGGAGTTAGCGGGAGGGCCCGTCCAAGATACGCAGTATTTT
CDR3 protein: CASSLELAGGPVQDTQYF

V gene: TRBV2
D gene: NA
J gene: TRBJ1-2
clone size: NA
CDR3 DNA: TGTGCCAGCAGTGAAGATACCTCTGGCTACACCTTC
CDR3 protein: CASSEDTSGYTF

V gene: TRBV29-1
D gene: NA
J gene: TRBJ2-3
clone size: few
CDR3 DNA: TGCAGCGCGGGTCGGGACCGGGGGGATACGCAGTATTTT
CDR3 protein: CSAGRDRGDTQYF

V gene: TRBV2
D gene: NA
J gene: TRBJ2-7
clone size: NA
CDR3 DNA: TGTGCCAGCAGTGAATGGGGCGAGCAGTACTTC
CDR3 protein: CASSEWGEQYF

V gene: TRBV6-4
D gene: TRBD1
J gene: TRBJ1-1
clone size: NA
CDR3 DNA: TGTGCCAGCAGCCTTACAGGGGAAACTGAAGCTTTCTTT
CDR3 protein: CASSLTGETEAFF

V gene: TRBV15
D gene: NA
J gene: TRBJ2-7
clone size: NA
CDR3 DNA: TGTGCCACCCAGGGGGGCAGCTCCTACGAGCAGTACTTC
CDR3 protein: CATQGGSSYEQYF

V gene: TRBV4-1
D gene: TRBD1
J gene: TRBJ2-2
clone size: NA
CDR3 DNA: TGCGCCAGCAGCCAAGTCATCCCGGGACAGGGGGGGCGTCCGAACACCGGGGAGCTGTTTTTT
CDR3 protein: CASSQVIPGQGGRPNTGELFF

V gene: TRBV10-3
D gene: NA
J gene: TRBJ1-2
clone size: once
CDR3 DNA: TGTGCCATCAGAGATACAGGGCTTCGGTTAGCTAACTATGGCTACACCTTC
CDR3 protein: CAIRDTGLRLANYGYTF

V gene: TRBV9
D gene: NA
J gene: TRBJ2-3
clone size: NA
CDR3 DNA: TGTGCCAGCAGCGCCCCGGCGAGGGGGGGGGCACCCACAGATACGCAGTATTTT
CDR3 protein: CASSAPARGGAPTDTQYF

V gene: TRBV27
D gene: NA
J gene: TRBJ1-2
clone size: NA
CDR3 DNA: TGTGCCAGCAGAGGAACAGGGCCAGACTATGGCTACACCTTC
CDR3 protein: CASRGTGPDYGYTF

V gene: TRBV9
D gene: NA
J gene: TRBJ2-4
clone size: NA
CDR3 DNA: TGTGCCAGCAGCGCCGGGGGTGAGGCAAACATTCAGTACTTC
CDR3 protein: CASSAGGEANIQYF

V gene: TRBV7-9
D gene: TRBD2
J gene: TRBJ2-5
clone size: once
CDR3 DNA: TGTGCCAGCAGCTTAGGGGGAGCGGGGGAAGAGCAGTACTTC
CDR3 protein: CASSLGGAGEEQYF

V gene: TRBV7-3
D gene: NA
J gene: TRBJ2-7
clone size: NA
CDR3 DNA: TGTGCCAGCAGCTCCACAGGAGCTTCCGAGCAGTACTTC
CDR3 protein: CASSSTGASEQYF

V gene: TRBV7-2
D gene: NA
J gene: TRBJ1-3
clone size: NA
CDR3 DNA: TGTGCCAGCAGCTTAGATTGGAGCTCTGGAAACACCATATATTTT
CDR3 protein: CASSLDWSSGNTIYF

V gene: TRBV11-2
D gene: TRBD2
J gene: TRBJ2-7
clone size: NA
CDR3 DNA: TGTGCCAGCAGCGGGACTAGCGGCTACGAGCAGTACTTC
CDR3 protein: CASSGTSGYEQYF

V gene: TRBV9
D gene: NA
J gene: TRBJ1-1
clone size: NA
CDR3 DNA: TGTGCCAGCAGCGTAGAGCAGGGCGGAAGCACTGAAGCTTTCTTT
CDR3 protein: CASSVEQGGSTEAFF